This T cell receptor beta chain was found in a study of blood T cell repertoires in COVID-19. About the research overall: Material from acute and convalescent COVID-19 was sourced from the United States, Italy and Spain.

Between the trimmed V and J ends, which lost 4 bases and 4 bases, there was a span of 13 bases. The CDR3 is made up of 14 amino acids. Germline-derived CDR1 and CDR2 are LGHNA and YSLEER. The table came from immunoSEQ multiplex PCR; TCRdb's copy has only in-frame clones and leaves some out. The sample shows tens of thousands of clones, roughly 90% of them seen only once. This TCR was sampled from an elderly woman with active COVID-19. The sample consisted of peripheral blood. The chain links TRBV4-3 to TRBJ1-2, with a possible D match to TRBD1 (5 bases). The CDR3, as DNA: TGCGCCAGCAGCCCCGCAGGGTTCGGCTATGGCTACACCTTC. This encodes CASSPAGFGYGYTF.